This note documents a single T cell receptor beta chain sequence. Its antigen remains unknown. The CDR3 has 15 amino acids. Germline CDR1 SGHRS, CDR2 YFSETQ. The germline V and J ends were trimmed by 0 bases and 6 bases, with 14 bases remaining between them. The data are from a study of cytomegalovirus exposure and HLA in healthy donors. Study-wide results and caveats: Later on, an analysis found that several of the most significant clusters appeared to be linked to common viral pathogens, which included parvovirus B19. Among the sequence variants, a highly shared cluster was likely an artifact of sequencing. Researchers reported from a later analysis that most CMV-associated TCR beta chains appeared HLA-restricted.

Both 60 Vbeta primers and 13 Jbeta primers went into the PCR. The protocol was immunoSEQ multiplex PCR, while the TCRdb copy is restricted to in-frame clones and leaves out a portion. The sample carries about 120,000 clones, 75% to 85% recorded once. V is TRBV5-1 and J is TRBJ2-3; a weak D match, TRBD2 (5 bases). The sample comprised PBMCs. This receptor was identified in a male donor in good health and CMV-seronegative. This CDR3 reads CASSLGSAFGDTQYF. CDR3 coding DNA: TGCGCCAGCAGCTTGGGTAGCGCCTTCGGGGATACGCAGTATTTT.